This T cell receptor (beta chain) was obtained from a study of cytomegalovirus exposure and HLA in healthy donors. Regarding the study as a whole: For most TCR beta V segments, an earlier analysis put the productive rate at about 87% or about 30% of the time.

In germline, CDR1 is MGHRA, CDR2 YSYEKL. V lost 4 bases, J lost 5 bases, and 14 bases stayed unmatched. The CDR3 contains 17 residues. The PCR contained 60 Vbeta and 13 Jbeta primers. The repertoire was sequenced with immunoSEQ multiplex PCR; TCRdb's copy has only in-frame clones and lacks some. Seen here are tens of thousands of clones, more than 70% observed once, and the top ten hold 4.4%. As to this clone: Its specificity is unknown.

This TCR came from a male donor in good health and CMV-seropositive. V gene TRBV4-1 combines with J gene TRBJ2-5; 9 nucleotides align to TRBD1. Sequenced sample: PBMCs. Here the CDR3 DNA reads TGCGCCAGCAGCCCCTCGGGACAGGGACAGAACCGGGAGACCCAGTACTTC. Encoded protein: CASSPSGQGQNRETQYF.